This T cell receptor (beta chain) stems from a study of T-cell reconstitution after alpha-beta-depleted transplantation in children. Concerning this clonotype itself: Its antigen is currently unknown.

Study-level results: Among T cells one year after transplant, newly produced cells accounted for most counts and diversity.

Unique molecular identifiers were incorporated into the prepared TCRbeta library. TCRdb re-analysed the PCR reads in MiXCR, keeping a single row per CDR3 protein. The table includes approximately 300,000 distinct CDR3 sequences, nearly 8% detected once. The TCR sequence derives from a female patient aged 2 to 10 who had a stem cell transplant for Fanconi anemia, so the T cells may come from the graft donor. This sample comprised peripheral blood, obtained 360 days after TCRalphabeta/CD19-depleted stem cell transplant.

The CDR3: CASSWTTGGFSTDTQYF. The CDR3, as DNA: TGTGCCAGCAGCTGGACCACGGGGGGCTTTAGCACAGATACGCAGTATTTT. The chain employs TRBV5-6 and TRBJ2-3; tentative D call: TRBD2 (7 bases). Trimming shortened V by 3 bases and J by 0 bases, and 17 bases separated the two germline ends. Looked up from germline, CDR1 is SGHDT and CDR2 is YYEEEE. The CDR3 extends over 17 amino acids.